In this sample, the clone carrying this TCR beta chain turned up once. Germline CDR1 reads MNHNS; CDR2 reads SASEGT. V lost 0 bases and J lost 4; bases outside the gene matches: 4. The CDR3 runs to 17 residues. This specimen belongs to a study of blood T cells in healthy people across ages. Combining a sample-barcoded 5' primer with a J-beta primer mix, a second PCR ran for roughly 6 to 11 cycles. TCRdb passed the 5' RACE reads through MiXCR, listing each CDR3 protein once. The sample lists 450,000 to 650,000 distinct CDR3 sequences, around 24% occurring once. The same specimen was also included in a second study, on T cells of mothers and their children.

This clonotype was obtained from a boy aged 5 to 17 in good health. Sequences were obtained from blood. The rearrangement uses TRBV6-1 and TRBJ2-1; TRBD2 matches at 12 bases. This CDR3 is CASSEAGLAGGYNEQFF. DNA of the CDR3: TGTGCCAGCAGTGAAGCGGGGCTAGCGGGAGGGTACAATGAGCAGTTCTTC.